This entry features one T cell receptor beta chain sequence. The study drew participants aged about 18 to 89 years from under 30 US areas. Assignments of participants to cohorts depended upon their own reported clinical history. In the authors' methods: Reference gene primer amplification gave estimated nucleated cell counts. Sequenced by immunoSEQ multiplex PCR; TCRdb stores in-frame clones only, minus some. That table supplies the V and J calls and clone size; D and trimming were determined from the DNA. The sample lists fewer than 250,000 clones, approximately 86% seen once, with around 4% in the top ten. The data were taken from a study of blood T cell repertoires in COVID-19. Study-wide background: T cells, B-cell-depleted T cells, or PBMCs supplied cDNA or gDNA.

Sequencing was done on a sample of PBMCs or T cells enriched from blood (not recorded which). This TCR was recovered from a woman aged 40 to 50 with acute COVID-19.

CDR3 DNA: TGTGCCAGCAGCACCTCCGGAGTTGTTATGAACACTGAAGCTTTCTTT. Translated, it gives CASSTSGVVMNTEAFF. J is TRBJ1-1 and V is TRBV7-2; D is unclear. Deletions cut 5 bases from V and 0 bases from J, with 16 bases between. Germline V gene data show CDR1 as SGHTA and CDR2 as FQGNSA. The length of the CDR3 is 16 residues.